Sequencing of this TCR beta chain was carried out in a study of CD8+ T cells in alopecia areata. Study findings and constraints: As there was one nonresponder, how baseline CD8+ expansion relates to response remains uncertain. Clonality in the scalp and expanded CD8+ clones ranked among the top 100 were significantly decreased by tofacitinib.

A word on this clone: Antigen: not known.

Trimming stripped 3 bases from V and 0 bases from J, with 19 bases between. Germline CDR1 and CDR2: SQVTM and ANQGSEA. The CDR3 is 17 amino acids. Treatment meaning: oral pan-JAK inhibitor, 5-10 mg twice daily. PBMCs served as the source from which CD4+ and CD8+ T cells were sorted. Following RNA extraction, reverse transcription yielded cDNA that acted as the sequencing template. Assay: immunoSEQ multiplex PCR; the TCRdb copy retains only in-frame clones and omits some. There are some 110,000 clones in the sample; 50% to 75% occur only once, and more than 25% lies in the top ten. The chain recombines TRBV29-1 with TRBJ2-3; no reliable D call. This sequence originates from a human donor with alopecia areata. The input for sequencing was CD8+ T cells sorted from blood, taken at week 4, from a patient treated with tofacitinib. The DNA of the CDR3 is TGCAGCGTTGATGGAGAAGTGCTAACCCTTAGCACAGATACGCAGTATTTT. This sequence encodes CSVDGEVLTLSTDTQYF.